Below, 31 T cell receptor beta chains from the same sample are listed, as sequenced in a study of blood T cell dynamics during melanoma immunotherapy (dated by TCRdb to about 2020). Reading the label with the study, this specimen's time point is: pre-treatment baseline. The library was generated by the immunoSEQ multiplex PCR assay. This immuneACCESS table, as held by TCRdb, lists in-frame sequences with V and J called but not all clones. Of the missing ones, under half trace to an unresolved V gene in checked studies; the others have no known cause. The sample contains several thousand clones, about nine tenths of them found a single time. About 11% of the sample is in the top ten clones. The starting material was cell-free DNA from blood, obtained from a patient treated with checkpoint blockade. Reading the label with the study, this specimen's cell subset or site is: plasma cell-free DNA. The receptors were sampled from a human donor with melanoma.

This rearrangement joins TRBV15 to TRBJ1-5; the D is unclear. This CDR3 is built from 15 residues. Trimming cost V 3 bases and J 0 bases, with 9 bases left between them. Looked up from germline, CDR1 is LNHNV and CDR2 is YYDKDF (reference sequence). DNA of the CDR3: TGTGCCACCAGCAGGGACGGGAATAGCAATCAGCCCCAGCATTTT. Encoded protein: CATSRDGNSNQPQHF.

The chain employs TRBV2 and TRBJ2-5, with 8 bases lining up with TRBD1. The length of the CDR3 is 13 residues. Germline V gene lookup returns CDR1 SNHLY and CDR2 FYNNEI. After removal of 9 bases from V and 3 bases from J, the junction contained 6 bases not matched to a gene. The chain's CDR3 is CARKQGVEETQYF. The CDR3 DNA is TGTGCCAGGAAACAGGGGGTAGAAGAGACCCAGTACTTC.

This chain links TRBV6-5 with TRBJ2-2; D is ambiguous. V dropped 5 bases and J dropped 5 bases, with 6 bases sitting between them. The germline gives CDR1 MNHEY, CDR2 SVGAGI. The CDR3 has 12 residues. CDR3 amino acids: CASSQFTGELFF. CDR3 coding DNA: TGTGCCAGCAGTCAATTTACCGGGGAGCTGTTTTTT.

The rearrangement links TRBV19 to TRBJ2-2; D uncertain. Germline V gene sequence: CDR1 LNHDA, CDR2 SQIVND (reference sequence). The CDR3 extends over 14 amino acids. Trimming stripped 8 bases from V and 3 bases from J, with 13 bases between. This chain's CDR3 is CASSAYRDTGELFF. CDR3 bases: TGTGCCAGTTCCGCTTATCGGGACACCGGGGAGCTGTTTTTT.

CDR3 DNA sequence: TGTGCCAGCATGCGGTCGGGGGTCACCTACAATGAGCAGTTCTTC. Encoded protein: CASMRSGVTYNEQFF. This chain uses TRBV5-6 with TRBJ2-1; D might be TRBD2 (6 bases). Germline-derived CDR1 and CDR2 are SGHDT and YYEEEE. V lost 6 bases and J 2 bases, leaving 15 bases between the germline ends. This CDR3 is 15 amino acids long. The full variable domain, its missing parts supplied by reference TRBV5-6 and TRBJ2-1, is DAGVTQSPTHLIKTRGQQVTLRCSPKSGHDTVSWYQQALGQGPQFIFQYYEEEERQRGNFPDRFSGHQFPNYSSELNVNALLLGDSALYLCASMRSGVTYNEQFFGPGTRLTVL.

The chain recombines TRBV7-2 with TRBJ1-3, with D hard to call. The CDR3 has 15 residues. Trimming cost V 5 bases and J 2 bases, with 13 bases left between them. CDR1 SGHTA and CDR2 FQGNSA come from the germline V gene. CDR3 bases: TGTGCCAGCAGCCTCTTTGCCCCCACTGGAAACACCATATATTTT. Protein product: CASSLFAPTGNTIYF.

The chain is built from TRBV7-8 and TRBJ1-4, with unresolved D. The CDR3 has 17 residues. Germline CDR1 is SGHVS and CDR2 is FQNEAQ. V was cut by 5 bases and J by 6 bases, with 22 bases left in between. CDR3 in DNA: TGTGCCAGCAGCGTGTTCAGTGTGTCCCAAATCGATGAAAAACTGTTTTTT. Encoded protein: CASSVFSVSQIDEKLFF.

This chain uses TRBV7-6 with TRBJ2-1, with D unclear. CDR3 length equals 12 residues. CDR1 is SGHVS, CDR2 FNYEAQ, per germline. Trimming took 5 bases from V and 9 from J, leaving 11 bases between them. Here the CDR3 DNA reads TGTGCCAGCAGCAAAATTACTGGTGAGCAGTTCTTC. Protein product: CASSKITGEQFF.

The CDR3 DNA follows: TGCGCCAGCAGCCCAGGACAGGGAAATTCACCCCTCCACTTT. Protein: CASSPGQGNSPLHF. The rearrangement joins TRBV5-1 to TRBJ1-6; 8 bases agree with TRBD1. This CDR3 has 14 residues. Germline CDR1 SGHRS, CDR2 YFSETQ. J was trimmed by 7 bases and V by 4 bases; bases with no gene match: 4.

V usage is TRBV29-1 and J usage is TRBJ1-2; 7 bases agree with TRBD1. CDR3 size: 13 residues. Germline V gene data show CDR1 as SQVTM and CDR2 as ANQGSEA. The ends lost 5 bases at V and 7 bases at J; junction bases unmatched: 10. The CDR3 here is CSVFLGGLGGYTF. Written as DNA, the CDR3 is TGCAGCGTTTTTTTAGGGGGCCTTGGTGGCTACACCTTC.

With respect to this clone: This same CDR3 is encoded by further DNA sequences in the sample. The V and J genes are TRBV7-2 and TRBJ2-2; 9 nucleotides match TRBD1. CDR1 SGHTA and CDR2 FQGNSA come from the germline V gene. The CDR3 totals 15 residues. The V segment lost 5 bases and the J segment 3 bases; nucleotides outside the gene matches: 4. This CDR3 reads CASSRDRVDTGELFF. The CDR3 DNA reads as TGTGCCAGCAGCAGGGACAGGGTCGACACCGGGGAGCTGTTTTTT.

The V and J genes are TRBV4-2 and TRBJ1-1, with D tentatively TRBD1 (6 bases). Deletions cut 0 bases from V and 7 bases from J, with 9 bases between. The CDR3 sequence is 13 residues long. Germline V gene data show CDR1 as LGHNA and CDR2 as YNFKEQ. The CDR3 region is CASSQDTDSEAFF. CDR3 sequence (DNA): TGTGCCAGCAGCCAAGATACGGACAGTGAAGCTTTCTTT.

This rearrangement joins TRBV7-9 to TRBJ2-5; 11 nucleotides align to TRBD2. This CDR3 comprises 15 residues. Per germline, CDR1 SEHNR and CDR2 FQNEAQ (reference sequence). V was pared by 4 bases and J by 1 base, with 2 bases of the junction left unmatched. Here the CDR3 DNA reads TGTGCCAGCAGCTCTAGCGGGGGGCGCCAAGAGACCCAGTACTTC. Amino acid sequence: CASSSSGGRQETQYF.

The genes are TRBV6-1 and TRBJ2-1; 8 bases are a match to TRBD1. J was trimmed by 5 bases and V by 9 bases; bases with no gene match: 12. CDR3 length: 15 residues. Germline-derived CDR1 and CDR2 are MNHNS and SASEGT. The CDR3, as DNA: TGTGCCAGTTGCCCGGGACAGGTCAACGACAATGAGCAGTTCTTC. Protein sequence: CASCPGQVNDNEQFF.

The rearrangement uses TRBV29-1 and TRBJ1-1; D gene uncertain. CDR3 size: 13 residues. With 1 base removed from V and 4 bases from J, the gap between germline ends came to 10 bases. Germline V gene data show CDR1 as SQVTM and CDR2 as ANQGSEA. The CDR3 loop is CSVEVGWGTEAFF. The CDR3 DNA sequence: TGCAGCGTTGAAGTAGGTTGGGGCACTGAAGCTTTCTTT.

This clone was recorded once. The V gene is TRBV4-1, the J gene TRBJ1-5; TRBD1 aligns across 11 bases. The CDR3 totals 18 residues. CDR1 and CDR2 (germline): MGHRA, YSYEKL. The trim removed 4 bases at V and 5 bases at J, leaving 13 bases unmatched. The CDR3 nucleotides are TGCGCCAGCAGCCTTGAGCCCGGGACAGGGGGATGGGATCAGCCCCAGCATTTT. It is translated as CASSLEPGTGGWDQPQHF.

The chain joins TRBV6-6 to TRBJ2-2, with a possible D match to TRBD1 (6 bases). The V gene lost 4 bases and the J gene lost 4 bases, with 10 bases spanning the gap. The CDR3 runs 14 residues. CDR1 is MNHNY and CDR2 is SVGAGI in the germline V gene (reference sequence). CDR3 protein: CASSSVQGTGELFF. CDR3 DNA sequence: TGTGCCAGCAGTTCCGTACAGGGCACCGGGGAGCTGTTTTTT.

This clone appeared a single time. The gene calls are TRBV19 and TRBJ2-7, with 14 bases fitting TRBD2. The V and J ends lost 3 bases and 7 bases, in that order; junction bases with no gene match: 5. Germline V gene data show CDR1 as LNHDA and CDR2 as SQIVND (reference sequence). The CDR3 has 15 residues. CDR3 protein: CASSIGLAGGREQYF. The CDR3 DNA follows: TGTGCCAGTAGTATTGGACTAGCGGGGGGACGGGAGCAGTACTTC.

This chain links TRBV25-1 with TRBJ2-5; 11 nucleotides align to TRBD1. V was clipped by 1 base and J by 9 bases; unmatched bases: 16. The CDR3 spans 18 residues. Germline CDR1 MGHDK, CDR2 SYGVNS. CDR3 DNA: TGTGCCAGCAGTGAATCGAAGGGGGGGACAGGGGGTTCAGGGGCCCAGTACTTC. Its translation: CASSESKGGTGGSGAQYF.

The genes are TRBV4-1 and TRBJ1-1; D may be TRBD1 (6 bases). Germline CDR1 and CDR2: MGHRA and YSYEKL. This CDR3 is 17 amino acids long. V lost 2 bases and J 0 bases, leaving 16 bases between the germline ends. Here the CDR3 DNA reads TGCGCCAGCAGCCAACCCACAGGGCCCGCTTTGAACACTGAAGCTTTCTTT. Its protein is CASSQPTGPALNTEAFF.

This chain uses TRBV5-1 with TRBJ1-1; D is perhaps TRBD1 (6 bases). This CDR3 has 15 amino acids. Looked up from germline, CDR1 is SGHRS and CDR2 is YFSETQ. V lost 4 bases and J lost 4, with 17 bases in between. In DNA, the CDR3 is TGCGCCAGCAGCCCACCGGGCCTCAGGGGCACTGAAGCTTTCTTT. This gives the protein CASSPPGLRGTEAFF.

The CDR3 nucleotides are TGTGCCAGCAGCTTAGACGGGAGACGAGAGACCCAGTACTTC. Its translation: CASSLDGRRETQYF. The chain combines TRBV7-2 with TRBJ2-5; TRBD2 is a possible D gene (6 bases). CDR3 size: 14 residues. Germline V gene lookup returns CDR1 SGHTA and CDR2 FQGNSA. V lost 1 base and J lost 4, with 10 bases in between.

The chain recombines TRBV7-2 with TRBJ1-5; D gene unclear. The germline gives CDR1 SGHTA, CDR2 FQGNSA. V lost 5 bases, J lost 9 bases, and 17 bases lay in between. There are 14 residues in the CDR3. Here the CDR3 reads CASSLNAGRVPQHF. CDR3 nucleotide sequence: TGTGCCAGCAGCCTAAACGCGGGTAGGGTGCCCCAGCATTTT.

The chain uses TRBV10-3 and TRBJ2-5; the D gene is possibly TRBD2 (5 bases). The CDR3 has 15 residues. CDR1 is ENHRY, CDR2 SYGVKD, per germline. With 0 bases removed from V and 3 bases from J, the gap between germline ends came to 11 bases. Written as DNA, the CDR3 is TGTGCCATCAGTGAGTCGGCCCAGCGGAAAGAGACCCAGTACTTC. As protein: CAISESAQRKETQYF.

This sequence joins TRBV27 and TRBJ2-2; a weak D match, TRBD2 (5 bases). V shed 5 bases and J shed 5 bases, with 18 bases lying between them. This CDR3 spans 16 amino acids. Per the germline V gene, CDR1 is MNHEY and CDR2 is SMNVEV (reference sequence). The CDR3 DNA follows: TGTGCCAGCAGTGTTATGCGTGGATCGGGGACCGGGGAGCTGTTTTTT. Translation gives CASSVMRGSGTGELFF.

The chain combines TRBV2 with TRBJ1-1; D unresolved. CDR3 length equals 13 residues. Trimming removed 1 base at V and 3 bases at J, with 6 bases between. In germline, CDR1 is SNHLY, CDR2 FYNNEI. CDR3 residues: CASSEGTYTEAFF. CDR3 DNA sequence: TGTGCCAGCAGTGAAGGCACATACACTGAAGCTTTCTTT.

This CDR3 reads CAWRGGGDQPQHF. As DNA, the CDR3 is TGTGCCTGGAGGGGAGGGGGAGATCAGCCCCAGCATTTT. The rearrangement joins TRBV30 to TRBJ1-5; perhaps TRBD1 as D (6 bases). CDR1 and CDR2 (germline): GTSNPN, SVGIG (reference sequence). The CDR3 is 13 amino acids. V gave up 3 bases and J gave up 5 bases, with 11 bases separating them.

The chain employs TRBV7-8 and TRBJ2-7, with TRBD1 identical over 7 bases. The CDR3 runs 14 residues. From germline, CDR1 is SGHVS and CDR2 FQNEAQ. V was pared by 5 bases and J by 0 bases, with 4 bases of the junction left unmatched. The CDR3 DNA is TGTGCCAGCAGCCCGACAGGGTACTCCTACGAGCAGTACTTC. It is translated as CASSPTGYSYEQYF.

V and J are TRBV6-6 and TRBJ2-5; 7 bases are a match to TRBD1. Germline-derived CDR1 and CDR2 are MNHNY and SVGAGI (reference sequence). The CDR3 runs 14 residues. Losses at the gene ends were 6 bases for V and 7 bases for J; bases not matched to a gene: 11. This CDR3 is CASRRLGQDATQYF. CDR3 nucleotide sequence: TGTGCCAGCAGACGACTCGGACAGGATGCGACCCAGTACTTC.

The chain couples TRBV6-6 to TRBJ2-1; 10 nucleotides agree with TRBD1. The CDR3 contains 14 residues. J gave up 6 bases and V 6 bases, and 5 bases lay outside the gene matches. Germline loops: CDR1 MNHNY, CDR2 SVGAGI (reference sequence). CDR3 in DNA: TGTGCCAGCAGCCGGGGACAGGGGACCAATGAGCAGTTCTTC. It translates to CASSRGQGTNEQFF.

The chain links TRBV6-5 to TRBJ2-2; 8 nucleotides match TRBD1. V was clipped by 6 bases and J by 2 bases; unmatched bases: 5. Per the germline V gene, CDR1 is MNHEY and CDR2 is SVGAGI. The CDR3 extends over 15 amino acids. The CDR3, as DNA: TGTGCCAGCAGGCAGGGACAGGCTAACACCGGGGAGCTGTTTTTT. Translated: CASRQGQANTGELFF.